Given below is one T cell receptor (beta chain) in context. Its target is unknown. This CDR3 region has 15 residues. V lost 4 bases to trimming and J lost 5 bases; unmatched junction nucleotides: 7. Germline CDR1 SNHLY, CDR2 FYNNEI. The data originate from a study of shared clonotypes between healthy human individuals. Findings and limits, study-wide: Non-shared clonotypes had lower generation probabilities than those shared by all four donors.

CD4+ cell separation produced CD45RA+ naive and CD45RA-negative memory subsets. Methods used by the authors: As immunoSEQ supplied junction-only sequences (without quality scores), filtering differed. TCRdb's copy holds only in-frame clones and misses some; the assay was immunoSEQ multiplex PCR. The V and J calls and clone size were taken over from that table, and D and trimming were inferred from the DNA. The table has a few million clones, approximately 94% seen once. This TCR was sampled from a man aged 18 to 35 in good health. The chain combines TRBV2 with TRBJ2-2, with 7 positions matching TRBD1. The sample was naive CD4+ T cells sorted from blood. Subset: CD45RA+ positively selected. The CDR3 region is CASSVRGQGTGELFF. The CDR3 DNA is TGTGCCAGCAGTGTTAGGGGGCAAGGAACCGGGGAGCTGTTTTTT.